This is a list of T cell receptor beta chains from one sample in a study of early T cells in non-severe SARS-CoV-2 infection. TCRdb reanalysed the 5' RACE reads using MiXCR and keeps one entry per CDR3 protein. The table has 45,000 to 60,000 distinct CDR3 sequences, 8% to 13% seen once. Sequenced sample: whole blood. Source of these receptors: an adult who was a healthcare worker with PCR-confirmed SARS-CoV-2 infection or an uninfected control (not recorded which). Each CDR3 is given with its conserved first and last residue. D genes are given only for firm matches. Clone size is stated in some rows and not others, as once, few, many or a class when expanded.

d_gene | j_gene | abundance | v_gene | CDR3aa | CDR3nt
TRBD1 | TRBJ2-2 | many | TRBV11-2 | CASRRQGPSNTGELFF | TGTGCCAGCAGAAGACAGGGGCCCTCGAACACCGGGGAGCTGTTTTTT
. | TRBJ1-1 | . | TRBV7-9 | CVSSLGAVNTEAFF | TGTGTCAGCAGCTTAGGGGCAGTGAACACTGAAGCTTTCTTT
. | TRBJ2-3 | many | TRBV24-1 | CATMKIGEDTQYF | TGTGCCACCATGAAGATTGGGGAGGATACGCAGTATTTT
. | TRBJ1-2 | . | TRBV4-1 | CASSPPTGLTDGYTF | TGCGCCAGCAGCCCACCGACCGGACTTACAGATGGCTACACCTTC
. | TRBJ1-2 | few | TRBV5-1 | CASSSGEPGGYTF | TGCGCCAGCAGCTCCGGAGAGCCCGGTGGCTACACCTTC
TRBD1 | TRBJ1-2 | . | TRBV18 | CASSSARGSRPNYGYTF | TGTGCCAGCTCATCGGCCAGGGGGAGCCGACCTAACTATGGCTACACCTTC
. | TRBJ1-1 | few | TRBV7-9 | CASSFQGTPNTEAFF | TGTGCCAGCAGCTTTCAGGGTACACCGAACACTGAAGCTTTCTTT
. | TRBJ2-7 | . | TRBV13 | CASSQSNEQYF | TGTGCCAGCAGCCAAAGTAACGAGCAGTACTTC
. | TRBJ2-3 | few | TRBV7-8 | CATNPGTTDTQYF | TGTGCCACTAATCCGGGCACTACAGATACGCAGTATTTT
TRBD1 | TRBJ1-6 | . | TRBV19 | CASSTNRGQNSPLHF | TGTGCCAGTAGTACCAACAGGGGGCAAAATTCACCCCTCCACTTT
. | TRBJ2-2 | . | TRBV13 | CASSSSFQTDKHTGELFF | TGTGCCAGCAGCTCCTCCTTCCAGACGGACAAGCACACCGGGGAGCTGTTTTTT